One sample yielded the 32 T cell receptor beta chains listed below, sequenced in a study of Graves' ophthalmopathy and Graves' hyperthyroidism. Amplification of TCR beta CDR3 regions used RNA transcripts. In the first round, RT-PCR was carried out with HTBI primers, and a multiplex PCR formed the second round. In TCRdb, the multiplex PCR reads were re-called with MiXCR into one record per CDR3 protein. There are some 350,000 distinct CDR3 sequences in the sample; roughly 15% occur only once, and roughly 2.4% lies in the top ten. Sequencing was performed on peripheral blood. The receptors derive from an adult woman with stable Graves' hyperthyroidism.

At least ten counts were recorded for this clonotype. CDR3 coding DNA: TGTGCCAGCAGTGAAGGAGGCTTCTCTGGAAACACCATATATTTT. It specifies CASSEGGFSGNTIYF. The genes are TRBV6-1 and TRBJ1-3; D not resolved. The germline CDR1 and CDR2 sequences are MNHNS and SASEGT. The CDR3 runs to 15 residues. V lost 1 base, J lost 0 bases, and 7 bases lay in between.

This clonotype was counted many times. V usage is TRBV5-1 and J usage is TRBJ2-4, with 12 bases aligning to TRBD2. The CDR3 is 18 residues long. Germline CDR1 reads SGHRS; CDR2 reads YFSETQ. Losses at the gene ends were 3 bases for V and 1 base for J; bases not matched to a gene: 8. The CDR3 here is CASSSGLAGGGAKNIQYF. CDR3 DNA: TGCGCCAGCAGCTCGGGACTAGCGGGTGGGGGGGCCAAAAACATTCAGTACTTC.

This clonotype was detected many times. The CDR3: CSVGSPGDHNEQFF. DNA for the CDR3: TGCAGCGTTGGTTCGCCCGGAGACCACAATGAGCAGTTCTTC. The V and J genes are TRBV29-1 and TRBJ2-1; D is unresolved. Germline V gene sequence: CDR1 SQVTM, CDR2 ANQGSEA. Trimming removed 4 bases from V and 5 bases from J, with 15 bases in between. This CDR3 is 14 amino acids long.

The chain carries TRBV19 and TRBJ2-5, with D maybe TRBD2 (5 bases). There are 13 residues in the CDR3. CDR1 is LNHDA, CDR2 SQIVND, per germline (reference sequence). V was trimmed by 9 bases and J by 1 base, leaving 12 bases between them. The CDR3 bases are TGTGCCAGCCAACGGGGTTTCCAAGAGACCCAGTACTTC. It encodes CASQRGFQETQYF.

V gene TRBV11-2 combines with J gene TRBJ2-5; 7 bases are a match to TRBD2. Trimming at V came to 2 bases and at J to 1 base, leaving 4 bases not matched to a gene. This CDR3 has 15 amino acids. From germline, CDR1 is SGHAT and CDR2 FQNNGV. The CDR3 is CASSLLASGQETQYF. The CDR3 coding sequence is TGTGCCAGCAGCTTACTTGCTAGCGGCCAAGAGACCCAGTACTTC.

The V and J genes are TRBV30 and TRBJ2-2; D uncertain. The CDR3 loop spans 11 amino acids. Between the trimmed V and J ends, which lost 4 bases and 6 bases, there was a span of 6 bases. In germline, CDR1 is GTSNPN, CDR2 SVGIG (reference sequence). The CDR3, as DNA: TGTGCCTGGAATTCCCCCGGGGAGCTGTTTTTT. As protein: CAWNSPGELFF.

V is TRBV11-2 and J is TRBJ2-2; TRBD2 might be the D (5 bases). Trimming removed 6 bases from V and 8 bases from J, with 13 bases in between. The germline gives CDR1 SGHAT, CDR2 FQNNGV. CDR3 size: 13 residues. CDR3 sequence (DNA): TGTGCCAGCAGACCCCTAGCTTCAGGGGAGCTGTTTTTT. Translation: CASRPLASGELFF.

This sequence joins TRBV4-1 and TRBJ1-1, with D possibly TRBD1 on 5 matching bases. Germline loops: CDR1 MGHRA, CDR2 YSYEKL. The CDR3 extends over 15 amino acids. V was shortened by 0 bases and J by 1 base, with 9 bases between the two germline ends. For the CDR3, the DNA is TGCGCCAGCAGCCAAGACCCGACAGCGAACACTGAAGCTTTCTTT. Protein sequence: CASSQDPTANTEAFF.

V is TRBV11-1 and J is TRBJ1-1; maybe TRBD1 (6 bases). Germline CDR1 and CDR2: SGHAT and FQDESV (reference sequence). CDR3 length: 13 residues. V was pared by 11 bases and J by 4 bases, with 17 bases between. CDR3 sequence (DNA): TGTGCCTGGAAAGGGTCGGGGGCCACTGAAGCTTTCTTT. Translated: CAWKGSGATEAFF. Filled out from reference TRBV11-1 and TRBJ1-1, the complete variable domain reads EAEVAQSPRYKITEKSQAVAFWCDPISGHATLYWYRQILGQGPELLVQFQDESVVDDSQLPKDRFSAERLKGVDSTLKIQPAELGDSAMYLCAWKGSGATEAFFGQGTRLTVV.

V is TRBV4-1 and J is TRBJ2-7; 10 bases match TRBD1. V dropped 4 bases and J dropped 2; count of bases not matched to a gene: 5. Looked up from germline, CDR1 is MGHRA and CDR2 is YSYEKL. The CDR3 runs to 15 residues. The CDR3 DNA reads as TGCGCCAGCAGCCCACAAGGGACAGGGGCCTACGAGCAGTACTTC. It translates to CASSPQGTGAYEQYF.

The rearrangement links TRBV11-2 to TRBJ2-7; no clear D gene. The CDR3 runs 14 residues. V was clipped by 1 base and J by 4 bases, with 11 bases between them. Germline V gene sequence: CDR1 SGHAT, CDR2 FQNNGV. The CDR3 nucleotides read TGTGCCAGCAGCTTAGGCTGGCCCGGTTACGAGCAGTACTTC. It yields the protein CASSLGWPGYEQYF.

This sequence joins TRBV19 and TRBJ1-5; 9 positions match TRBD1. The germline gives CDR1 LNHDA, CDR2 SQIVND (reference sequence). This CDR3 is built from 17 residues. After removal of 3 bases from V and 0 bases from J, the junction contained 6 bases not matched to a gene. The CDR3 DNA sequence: TGTGCCAGTAGTATCCCCGGGACAGGGCGTAGCAATCAGCCCCAGCATTTT. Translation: CASSIPGTGRSNQPQHF.

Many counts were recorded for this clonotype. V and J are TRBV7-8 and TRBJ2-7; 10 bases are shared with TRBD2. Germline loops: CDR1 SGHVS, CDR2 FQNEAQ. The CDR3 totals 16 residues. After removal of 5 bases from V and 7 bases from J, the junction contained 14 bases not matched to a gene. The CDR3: CASSPEAGGPKGEQYF. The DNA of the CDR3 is TGTGCCAGCAGCCCGGAAGCGGGAGGGCCCAAGGGGGAGCAGTACTTC.

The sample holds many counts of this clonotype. CDR3 sequence: CASSSPGQGDGQYF. DNA for the CDR3: TGTGCCAGCAGCTCGCCGGGACAGGGCGATGGGCAGTACTTC. The rearrangement links TRBV11-2 to TRBJ2-7; 9 bases fit TRBD1. The CDR3 length is 14 residues. Germline V gene data show CDR1 as SGHAT and CDR2 as FQNNGV. Losses at the gene ends were 4 bases for V and 9 bases for J; bases not matched to a gene: 10.

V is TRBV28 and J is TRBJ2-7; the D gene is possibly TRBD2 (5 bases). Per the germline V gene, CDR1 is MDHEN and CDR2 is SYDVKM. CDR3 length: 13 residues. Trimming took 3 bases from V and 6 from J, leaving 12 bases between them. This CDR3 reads CASSFRDGGEQYF. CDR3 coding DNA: TGTGCCAGCAGTTTCCGGGATGGTGGCGAGCAGTACTTC.

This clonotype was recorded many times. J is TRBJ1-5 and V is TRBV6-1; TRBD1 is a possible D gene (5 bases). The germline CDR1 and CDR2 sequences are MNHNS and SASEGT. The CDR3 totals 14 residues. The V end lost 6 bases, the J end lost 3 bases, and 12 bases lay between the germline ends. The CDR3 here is CASSGDGDNQPQHF. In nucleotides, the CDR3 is TGTGCCAGCAGCGGGGACGGAGACAATCAGCCCCAGCATTTT.

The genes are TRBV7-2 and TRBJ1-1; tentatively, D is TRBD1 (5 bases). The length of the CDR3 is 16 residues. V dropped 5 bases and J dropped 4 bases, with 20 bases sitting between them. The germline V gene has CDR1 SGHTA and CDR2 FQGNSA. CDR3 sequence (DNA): TGTGCCAGCAGCCCTGAGGGTGGGGGGGTCAGCACTGAAGCTTTCTTT. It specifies CASSPEGGGVSTEAFF. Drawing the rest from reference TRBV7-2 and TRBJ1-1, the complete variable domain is GAGVSQSPSNKVTEKGKDVELRCDPISGHTALYWYRQSLGQGLEFLIYFQGNSAPDKSGLPSDRFSAERTGGSVSTLTIQRTQQEDSAVYLCASSPEGGGVSTEAFFGQGTRLTVV.

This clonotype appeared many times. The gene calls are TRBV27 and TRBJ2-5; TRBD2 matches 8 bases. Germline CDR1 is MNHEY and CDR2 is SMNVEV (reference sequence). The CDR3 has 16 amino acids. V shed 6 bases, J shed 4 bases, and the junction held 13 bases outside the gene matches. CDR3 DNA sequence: TGTGCCAGCAGACATCAGAGCGGGAGTCACCCAGAGACCCAGTACTTC. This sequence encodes CASRHQSGSHPETQYF.

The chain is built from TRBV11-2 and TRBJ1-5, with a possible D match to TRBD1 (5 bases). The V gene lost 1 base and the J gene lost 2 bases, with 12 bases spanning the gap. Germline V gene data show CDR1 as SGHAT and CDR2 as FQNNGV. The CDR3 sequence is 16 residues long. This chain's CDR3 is CASSLVGGFRNQPQHF. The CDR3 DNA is TGTGCCAGCAGCTTAGTTGGGGGTTTCCGCAATCAGCCCCAGCATTTT.

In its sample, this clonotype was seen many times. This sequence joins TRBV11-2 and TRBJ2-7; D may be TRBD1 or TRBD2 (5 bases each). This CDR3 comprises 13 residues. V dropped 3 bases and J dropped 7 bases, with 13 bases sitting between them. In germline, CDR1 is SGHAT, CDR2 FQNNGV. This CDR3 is CASSFSGGAEQYF. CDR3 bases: TGTGCCAGCAGCTTCAGTGGGGGTGCAGAGCAGTACTTC.

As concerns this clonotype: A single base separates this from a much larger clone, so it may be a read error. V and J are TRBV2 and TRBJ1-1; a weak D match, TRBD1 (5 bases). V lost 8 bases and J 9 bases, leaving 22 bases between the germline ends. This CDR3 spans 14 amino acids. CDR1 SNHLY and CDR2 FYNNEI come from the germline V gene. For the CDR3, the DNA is TGTGCCAGCGCCCAGTCGGGGCAGGGAGGGCAAGCTTTCTTT. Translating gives CASAQSGQGGQAFF.

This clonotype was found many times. The CDR3 nucleotides read TGCGCCAGCAGCCCCTACCTTCAGGACAGATATAACTATGGCTACACCTTC. It translates to CASSPYLQDRYNYGYTF. The chain links TRBV4-1 to TRBJ1-2; D possibly corresponds to TRBD1 (6 bases). The CDR3 totals 17 residues. The germline V gene encodes CDR1 MGHRA and CDR2 YSYEKL. V gave up 4 bases and J gave up 1 base, with 19 bases separating them.

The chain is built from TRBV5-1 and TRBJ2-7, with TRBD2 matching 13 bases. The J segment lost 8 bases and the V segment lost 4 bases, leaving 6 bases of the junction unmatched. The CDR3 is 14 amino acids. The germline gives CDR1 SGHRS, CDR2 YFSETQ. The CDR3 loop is CASSPGTSGTQQYF. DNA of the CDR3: TGCGCCAGCAGCCCGGGGACTAGCGGGACTCAGCAGTACTTC.

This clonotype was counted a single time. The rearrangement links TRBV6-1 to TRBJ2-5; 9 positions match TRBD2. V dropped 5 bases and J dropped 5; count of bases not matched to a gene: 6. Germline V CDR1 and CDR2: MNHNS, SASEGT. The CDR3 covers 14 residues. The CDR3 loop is CASSSGGWAETQYF. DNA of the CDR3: TGTGCCAGCAGTAGCGGGGGGTGGGCGGAGACCCAGTACTTC.

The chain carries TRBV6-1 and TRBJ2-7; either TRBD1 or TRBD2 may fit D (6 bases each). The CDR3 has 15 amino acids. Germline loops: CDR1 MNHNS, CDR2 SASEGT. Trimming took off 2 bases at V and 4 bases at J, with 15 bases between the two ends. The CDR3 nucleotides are TGTGCCAGCAGTGAAAGACAGGCGGGGTTATACGAGCAGTACTTC. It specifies CASSERQAGLYEQYF.

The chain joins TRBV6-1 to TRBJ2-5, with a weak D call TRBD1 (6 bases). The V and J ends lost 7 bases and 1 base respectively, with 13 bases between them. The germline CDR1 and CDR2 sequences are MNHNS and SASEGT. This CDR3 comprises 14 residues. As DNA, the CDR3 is TGTGCCAGCATTCAAAGGGGGATCCAAGAGACCCAGTACTTC. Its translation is CASIQRGIQETQYF.

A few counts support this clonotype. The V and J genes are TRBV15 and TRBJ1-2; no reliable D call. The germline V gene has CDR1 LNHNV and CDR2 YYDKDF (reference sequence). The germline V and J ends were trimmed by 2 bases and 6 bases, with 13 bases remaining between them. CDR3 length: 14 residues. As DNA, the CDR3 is TGTGCCACCAGCAGACCGTCTAATGGGAATGGCTACACCTTC. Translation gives CATSRPSNGNGYTF.

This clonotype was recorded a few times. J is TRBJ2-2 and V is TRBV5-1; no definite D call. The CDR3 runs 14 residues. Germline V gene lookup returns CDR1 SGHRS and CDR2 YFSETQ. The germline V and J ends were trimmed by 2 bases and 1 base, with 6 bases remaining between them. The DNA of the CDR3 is TGCGCCAGCAGCTTACTCAGGAACACCGGGGAGCTGTTTTTT. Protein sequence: CASSLLRNTGELFF.

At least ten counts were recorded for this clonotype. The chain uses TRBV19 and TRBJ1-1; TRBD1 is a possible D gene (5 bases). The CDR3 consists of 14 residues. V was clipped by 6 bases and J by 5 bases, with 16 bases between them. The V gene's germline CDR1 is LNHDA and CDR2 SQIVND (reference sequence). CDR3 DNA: TGTGCCAGTAGCTCCCGGACACTAAGGACTGAAGCTTTCTTT. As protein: CASSSRTLRTEAFF.

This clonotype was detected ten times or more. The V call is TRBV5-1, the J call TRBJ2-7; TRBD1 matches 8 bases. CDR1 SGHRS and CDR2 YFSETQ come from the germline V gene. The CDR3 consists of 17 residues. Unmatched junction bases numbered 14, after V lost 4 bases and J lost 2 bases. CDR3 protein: CASSPPSFGTGPYEQYF. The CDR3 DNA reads TGCGCCAGCAGCCCCCCTTCATTCGGGACAGGACCCTACGAGCAGTACTTC.

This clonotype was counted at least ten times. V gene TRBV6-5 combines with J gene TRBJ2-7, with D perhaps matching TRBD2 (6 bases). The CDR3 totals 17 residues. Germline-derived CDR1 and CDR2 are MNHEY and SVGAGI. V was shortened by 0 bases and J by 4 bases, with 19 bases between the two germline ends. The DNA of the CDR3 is TGTGCCAGCAGTTACTCGTCCGCCCCTGCCGGGAGTTACGAGCAGTACTTC. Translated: CASSYSSAPAGSYEQYF.

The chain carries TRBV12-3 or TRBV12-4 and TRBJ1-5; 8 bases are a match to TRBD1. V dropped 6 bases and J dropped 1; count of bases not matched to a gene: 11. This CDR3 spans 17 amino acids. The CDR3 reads CASSPDRGGVSNQPQHF. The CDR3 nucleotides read TGTGCCAGCAGCCCTGACAGGGGAGGGGTGAGCAATCAGCCCCAGCATTTT.